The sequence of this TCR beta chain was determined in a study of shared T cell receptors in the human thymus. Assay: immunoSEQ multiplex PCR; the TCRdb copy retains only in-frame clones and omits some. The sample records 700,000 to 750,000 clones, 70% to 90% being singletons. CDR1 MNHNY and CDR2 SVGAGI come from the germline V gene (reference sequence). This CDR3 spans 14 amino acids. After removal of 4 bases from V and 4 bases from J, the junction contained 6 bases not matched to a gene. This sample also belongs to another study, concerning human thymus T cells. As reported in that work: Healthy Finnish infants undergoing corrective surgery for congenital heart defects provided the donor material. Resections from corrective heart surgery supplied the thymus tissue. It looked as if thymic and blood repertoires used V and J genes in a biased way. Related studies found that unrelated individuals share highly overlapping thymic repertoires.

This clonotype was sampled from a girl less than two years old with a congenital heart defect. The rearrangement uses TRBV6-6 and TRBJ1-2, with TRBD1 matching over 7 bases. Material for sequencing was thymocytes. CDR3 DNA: TGTGCCAGCAGTTTAGGAGGGGGCATCTATGGCTACACCTTC. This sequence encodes CASSLGGGIYGYTF.